The next 14 T cell receptor beta chains were all read from a single sample in a study of response to subunit inactivated influenza vaccine. TCRdb reprocessed the RT-PCR reads with MiXCR, giving one entry per CDR3 protein. The sample lists about 800,000 distinct CDR3 sequences, 20% to 25% occurring once. Sequences were derived from PBMCs from blood, sampled more than 4 days after vaccination. These receptors all stem from a man in his fifties who received an inactivated influenza vaccine.

This chain links TRBV6-2 or TRBV6-3 with TRBJ2-1; 11 positions match TRBD2. The CDR3 is 15 amino acids. Looked up from germline, CDR1 is MNHEY and CDR2 is SVGEGT. V shed 10 bases, J shed 10 bases, and the junction held 15 bases outside the gene matches. CDR3 in DNA: TGTGCCAACCCTCTCACCGGGACTAGCGGCCGAGAGCAGTTCTTC. Residues: CANPLTGTSGREQFF.

The chain couples TRBV6-2 or TRBV6-3 to TRBJ2-1; 10 bases match TRBD2. V dropped 5 bases and J dropped 6; count of bases not matched to a gene: 10. Germline V gene sequence: CDR1 MNHEY, CDR2 SVGEGT. CDR3 length: 16 amino acids. The CDR3 region is CASSPISGRSVNEQFF. CDR3 in DNA: TGTGCCAGCAGTCCAATTAGCGGGAGGTCGGTCAATGAGCAGTTCTTC.

The chain carries TRBV5-1 and TRBJ1-5, with 8 bases identical to TRBD1. This CDR3 has 15 amino acids. V lost 4 bases, J lost 0 bases, and 3 bases stayed unmatched. Germline-derived CDR1 and CDR2 are SGHRS and YFSETQ. The CDR3 spells CASSPTGDSNQPQHF. In DNA form, the CDR3 reads TGCGCCAGCAGCCCGACAGGGGATAGCAATCAGCCCCAGCATTTT. Full variable domain (missing parts from reference TRBV5-1 and TRBJ1-5): KAGVTQTPRYLIKTRGQQVTLSCSPISGHRSVSWYQQTPGQGLQFLFEYFSETQRNKGNFPGRFSGRQFSNSRSEMNVSTLELGDSALYLCASSPTGDSNQPQHFGDGTRLSIL.

This clonotype was counted between two and nine times. The chain uses TRBV28 and TRBJ2-6, with D tentatively TRBD1 or TRBD2 (5 bases each). The germline V gene encodes CDR1 MDHEN and CDR2 SYDVKM. The CDR3 is 17 amino acids. V dropped 7 bases and J dropped 3 bases, with 19 bases sitting between them. CDR3 in amino acids: CASNTRDGGFGANVLTF. CDR3 nucleotide sequence: TGTGCCAGCAACACACGGGACGGCGGTTTTGGGGCCAACGTCCTGACTTTC. The variable domain in full, with the rest retrieved from reference TRBV28 and TRBJ2-6, is DVKVTQSSRYLVKRTGEKVFLECVQDMDHENMFWYRQDPGLGLRLIYFSYDVKMKEKGDIPEGYSVSREKKERFSLILESASTNQTSMYLCASNTRDGGFGANVLTFGAGSRLTVL.

This clonotype occurred a few times. The J gene is TRBJ2-3, the V gene TRBV24-1, with 9 bases fitting TRBD1. The CDR3 is 15 amino acids. The ends lost 5 bases at V and 6 bases at J; junction bases unmatched: 8. Germline CDR1 and CDR2: KGHDR and SFDVKD. This CDR3 is CATSGSGQGMDTQYF. The CDR3 DNA reads TGTGCCACCAGTGGGTCGGGACAGGGCATGGATACGCAGTATTTT.

This clonotype was counted between two and nine times. The V and J genes are TRBV3-1 and TRBJ2-5; 11 nucleotides agree with TRBD2. This CDR3 has 17 residues. In germline, CDR1 is LGHDT, CDR2 YNNKEL (reference sequence). Trimming cost V 1 base and J 3 bases; bases outside gene matches: 7. The CDR3 DNA sequence: TGTGCCAGCAGCCAAGGGGCCCTAGCGGGAGGAAAAGAGACCCAGTACTTC. Its translation: CASSQGALAGGKETQYF.

The chain combines TRBV11-2 with TRBJ2-7; 7 bases map to TRBD1. This CDR3 has 15 amino acids. Per the germline V gene, CDR1 is SGHAT and CDR2 is FQNNGV. V lost 6 bases to trimming and J lost 0 bases; unmatched junction nucleotides: 8. The CDR3 DNA reads as TGTGCCAGCAGGATAACGGCAGGGGGCTCCTACGAGCAGTACTTC. Its protein product is CASRITAGGSYEQYF.

This chain joins TRBV20-1 and TRBJ2-5, with TRBD2 matching over 14 bases. The CDR3 consists of 15 residues. Looked up from germline, CDR1 is DFQATT and CDR2 is SNEGSKA (reference sequence). Trimming took 6 bases from V and 5 from J; bases not matched to a gene: 8. Here the CDR3 reads CSATTSGRAYETQYF. For the CDR3, the DNA is TGCAGTGCAACGACTAGCGGGAGGGCCTACGAGACCCAGTACTTC.

Comments on this clonotype: Since a much larger clone is just one base distant, this may be a read error. This sequence joins TRBV12-3 or TRBV12-4 and TRBJ1-2; 9 nucleotides match TRBD1. This CDR3 is 13 amino acids long. V shed 6 bases and J 9 bases; nucleotides not matched to a gene: 8. CDR3 sequence: CASSVGQGARYTF. As DNA, the CDR3 is TGTGCCAGCAGCGTGGGACAGGGCGCTCGCTACACCTTC.

In this sample, this clonotype turned up a few times. The V call is TRBV15, the J call TRBJ2-3; no clear D. CDR1 is LNHNV and CDR2 is YYDKDF in the germline V gene (reference sequence). The V and J ends lost 1 base and 4 bases respectively, with 15 bases between them. The CDR3 contains 16 residues. The CDR3 DNA reads as TGTGCCACCAGCAGAGCCCCTCCTCCACAGCCAGATACGCAGTATTTT. Amino acid sequence: CATSRAPPPQPDTQYF.

The rearrangement joins TRBV12-3 or TRBV12-4 to TRBJ2-5, with a weak D call TRBD1 (6 bases). Between the trimmed V and J ends, which lost 3 bases and 1 base, there was a span of 9 bases. This CDR3 has 14 amino acids. The CDR3 coding sequence is TGTGCCAGCAGTTTCTTCAGGGGCCAAGAGACCCAGTACTTC. Amino acids: CASSFFRGQETQYF.

The V and J genes are TRBV20-1 and TRBJ2-7, with a weak D call TRBD1 (5 bases). CDR1 is DFQATT, CDR2 SNEGSKA, per germline (reference sequence). The CDR3 is 13 residues long. V lost 3 bases and J lost 4, with 13 bases in between. The CDR3 sequence: CSASPTGKYEQYF. The DNA for the CDR3 is TGCAGTGCTAGTCCCACAGGAAAATACGAGCAGTACTTC.

The rearrangement joins TRBV29-1 to TRBJ2-2; a weak D match, TRBD2 (5 bases). There are 14 residues in the CDR3. Germline CDR1 reads SQVTM; CDR2 reads ANQGSEA. The germline V and J ends were trimmed by 4 bases and 2 bases, with 11 bases remaining between them. The CDR3, as DNA: TGCAGCGTTGCTGGCGGGTTAAACACCGGGGAGCTGTTTTTT. It yields the protein CSVAGGLNTGELFF.

The chain uses TRBV7-9 and TRBJ2-3; the match to TRBD1 covers 10 bases. The CDR3 is made up of 15 amino acids. Germline CDR1 is SEHNR and CDR2 is FQNEAQ (reference sequence). V lost 6 bases to trimming and J lost 5 bases; unmatched junction nucleotides: 8. The CDR3 nucleotides are TGTGCCAGCAGGTCCGACAGGGGGCGGGGAGATACGCAGTATTTT. This encodes CASRSDRGRGDTQYF.